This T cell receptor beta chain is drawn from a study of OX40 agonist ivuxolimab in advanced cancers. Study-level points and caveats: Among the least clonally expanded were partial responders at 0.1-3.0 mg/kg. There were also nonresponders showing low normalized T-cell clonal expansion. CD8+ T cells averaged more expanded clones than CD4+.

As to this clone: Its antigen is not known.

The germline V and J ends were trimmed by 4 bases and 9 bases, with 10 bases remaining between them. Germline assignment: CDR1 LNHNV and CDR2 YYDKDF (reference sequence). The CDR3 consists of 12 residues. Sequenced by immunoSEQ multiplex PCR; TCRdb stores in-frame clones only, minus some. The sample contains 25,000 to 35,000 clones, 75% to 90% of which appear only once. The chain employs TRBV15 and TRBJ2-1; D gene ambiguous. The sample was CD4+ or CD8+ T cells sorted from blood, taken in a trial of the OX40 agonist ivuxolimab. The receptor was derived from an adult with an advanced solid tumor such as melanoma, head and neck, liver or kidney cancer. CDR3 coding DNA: TGTGCCACCAGCAATAGCAACACTGAGCAGTTCTTC. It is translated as CATSNSNTEQFF. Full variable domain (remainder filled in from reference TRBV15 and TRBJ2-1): DAMVIQNPRYQVTQFGKPVTLSCSQTLNHNVMYWYQQKSSQAPKLLFHYYDKDFNNEADTPDNFQSRRPNTSFCFLDIRSPGLGDTAMYLCATSNSNTEQFFGPGTRLTVL.